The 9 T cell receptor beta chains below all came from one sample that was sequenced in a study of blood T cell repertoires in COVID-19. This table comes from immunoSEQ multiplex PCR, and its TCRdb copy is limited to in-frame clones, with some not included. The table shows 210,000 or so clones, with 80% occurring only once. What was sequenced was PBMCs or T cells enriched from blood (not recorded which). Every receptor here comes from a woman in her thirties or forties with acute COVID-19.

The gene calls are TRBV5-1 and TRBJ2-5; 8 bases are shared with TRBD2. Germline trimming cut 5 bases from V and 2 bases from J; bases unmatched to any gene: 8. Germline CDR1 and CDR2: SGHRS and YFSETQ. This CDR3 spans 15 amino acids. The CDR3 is CASRSGGGPQETQYF. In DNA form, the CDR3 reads TGCGCCAGCAGAAGTGGCGGGGGGCCTCAAGAGACCCAGTACTTC.

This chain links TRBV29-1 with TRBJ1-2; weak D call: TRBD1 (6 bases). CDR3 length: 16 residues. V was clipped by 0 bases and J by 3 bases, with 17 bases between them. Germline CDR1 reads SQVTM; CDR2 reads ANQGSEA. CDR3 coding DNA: TGCAGCGTTGAAGAACGGACAGACGGTGGGTACTATGGCTACACCTTC. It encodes CSVEERTDGGYYGYTF.

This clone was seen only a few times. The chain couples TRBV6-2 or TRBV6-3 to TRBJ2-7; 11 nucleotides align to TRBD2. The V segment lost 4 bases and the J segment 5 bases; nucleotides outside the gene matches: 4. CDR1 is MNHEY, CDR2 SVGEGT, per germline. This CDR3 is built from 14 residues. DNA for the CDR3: TGTGCCAGCAGTTTAGCGGGAGGGTTTCACGAGCAGTACTTC. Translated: CASSLAGGFHEQYF.

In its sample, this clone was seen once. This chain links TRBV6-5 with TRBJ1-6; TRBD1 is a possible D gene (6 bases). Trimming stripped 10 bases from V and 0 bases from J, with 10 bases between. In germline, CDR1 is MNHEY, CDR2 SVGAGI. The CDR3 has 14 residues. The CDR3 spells CAITGSSYNSPLHF. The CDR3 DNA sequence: TGTGCCATCACAGGGAGCTCCTATAATTCACCCCTCCACTTT.

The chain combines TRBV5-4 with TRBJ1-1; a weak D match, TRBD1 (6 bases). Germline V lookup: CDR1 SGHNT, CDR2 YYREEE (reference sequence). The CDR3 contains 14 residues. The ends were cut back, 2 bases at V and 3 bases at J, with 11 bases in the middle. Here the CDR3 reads CASSLQGRDTEAFF. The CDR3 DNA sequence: TGTGCCAGCAGCTTACAGGGTCGGGACACTGAAGCTTTCTTT.

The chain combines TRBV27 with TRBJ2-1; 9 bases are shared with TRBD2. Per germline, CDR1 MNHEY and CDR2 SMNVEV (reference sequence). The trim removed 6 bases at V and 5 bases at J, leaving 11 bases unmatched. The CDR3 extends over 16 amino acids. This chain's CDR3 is CASSVPTTSGHNEQFF. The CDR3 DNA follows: TGTGCCAGCAGCGTTCCCACGACTAGCGGTCACAATGAGCAGTTCTTC.

The CDR3 DNA is TGTGCCAGCAGCCCCGGGGAGGGTCCCTACGAGCAGTACTTC. Its protein is CASSPGEGPYEQYF. J is TRBJ2-7 and V is TRBV5-6; 7 bases match TRBD2. CDR1 and CDR2 (germline): SGHDT, YYEEEE. Losses at the gene ends were 4 bases for V and 2 bases for J; bases not matched to a gene: 6. The CDR3 is 14 amino acids.

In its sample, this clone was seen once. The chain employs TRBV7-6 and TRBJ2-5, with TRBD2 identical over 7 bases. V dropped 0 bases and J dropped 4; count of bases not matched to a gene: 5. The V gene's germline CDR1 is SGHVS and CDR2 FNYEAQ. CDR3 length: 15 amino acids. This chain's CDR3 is CASSLAQTSRETQYF. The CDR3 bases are TGTGCCAGCAGCTTAGCGCAGACTAGCCGAGAGACCCAGTACTTC.

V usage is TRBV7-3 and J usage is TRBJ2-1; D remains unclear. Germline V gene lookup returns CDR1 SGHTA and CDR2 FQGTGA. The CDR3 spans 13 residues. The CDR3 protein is CAVLARVNNEQFF. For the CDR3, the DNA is TGTGCGGTATTAGCCCGGGTGAATAATGAGCAGTTCTTC.